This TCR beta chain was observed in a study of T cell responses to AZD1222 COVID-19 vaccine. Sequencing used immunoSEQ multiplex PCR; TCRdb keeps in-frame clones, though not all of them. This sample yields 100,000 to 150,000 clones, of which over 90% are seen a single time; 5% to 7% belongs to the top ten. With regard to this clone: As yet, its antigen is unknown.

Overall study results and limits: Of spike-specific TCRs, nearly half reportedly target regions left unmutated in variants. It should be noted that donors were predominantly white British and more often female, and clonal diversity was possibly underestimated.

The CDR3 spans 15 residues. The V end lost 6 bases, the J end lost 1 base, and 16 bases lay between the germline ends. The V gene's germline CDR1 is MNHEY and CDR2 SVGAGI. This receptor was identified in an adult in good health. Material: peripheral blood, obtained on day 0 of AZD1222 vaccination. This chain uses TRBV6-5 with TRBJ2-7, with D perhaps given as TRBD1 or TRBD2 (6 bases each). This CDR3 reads CASRGTLTGSYEQYF. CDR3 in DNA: TGTGCCAGCAGGGGGACTTTGACAGGATCCTACGAGCAGTACTTC.